Sequencing of this T cell receptor beta chain was carried out in a study of blood T cells in healthy people across ages. Germline CDR1 and CDR2: DFQATT and SNEGSKA (reference sequence). CDR3 length: 15 residues. The V and J ends lost 0 bases and 2 bases respectively, with 13 bases between them. A sample-barcoded 5' primer and a J-beta primer mix were used in a second PCR of roughly 7 to 11 cycles. Paired-end reads containing CDR3 totaled no fewer than 3 million for each sample. TCRdb used MiXCR to reprocess the 5' RACE reads, holding one entry per CDR3 protein. The sample lists 780,000 or so distinct CDR3 sequences, approximately 53% seen once, with more than 25% in the top ten. Peripheral blood samples of 9 to 10 milliliters were drawn from each donor.

This sequence joins TRBV20-1 and TRBJ2-5, with D uncertain. Sample: blood. The TCR sequence derives from a man aged 35-49 years in good health. CDR3 in DNA: TGCAGTGCTAGAGAGGCACTAAATACTCAAGAGACCCAGTACTTC. This gives the protein CSAREALNTQETQYF.